This T cell receptor (beta chain) was profiled in a study of cytomegalovirus exposure and HLA in healthy donors. The PCR contained 60 Vbeta and 13 Jbeta primers. Sequenced by immunoSEQ multiplex PCR; TCRdb stores in-frame clones only, minus some. In the table there are around 220,000 clones, over 60% of which are singletons. The germline CDR1 and CDR2 sequences are SGHDT and YYEEEE. There are 13 residues in the CDR3. The trim removed 5 bases at V and 4 bases at J, leaving 4 bases unmatched. The rearrangement links TRBV5-6 to TRBJ2-5; 8 nucleotides match TRBD1. The TCR comes from a man in his late teens or twenties in good health and CMV-seronegative. Sequencing was carried out using PBMCs. CDR3 amino acids: CASSPGTGETQYF. CDR3 nucleotide sequence: TGTGCCAGCAGTCCCGGGACAGGAGAGACCCAGTACTTC.